These 28 T cell receptor beta chains were sequenced from one sample in a study of cytomegalovirus exposure and HLA in healthy donors. PCR primers comprised 60 Vbeta and 13 Jbeta primers. Sequencing was performed with immunoSEQ multiplex PCR; in TCRdb, only in-frame clones are kept and a portion is missing. The table lists about 130,000 clones. The specimen sequenced was PBMCs. These receptors were obtained from a man in his forties or fifties in good health and CMV-seronegative.

The CDR3 reads CATSRDDGGGNNYLFYFYNEQFF. CDR3 sequence (DNA): TGTGCCACCAGCAGAGATGATGGTGGAGGGAATAACTATCTGTTCTACTTTTACAATGAGCAGTTCTTC. This chain connects TRBV15 to TRBJ2-1; TRBD2 is a possible D gene (6 bases). Germline V gives CDR1 LNHNV, CDR2 YYDKDF (reference sequence). V gave up 0 bases and J gave up 4 bases, with 34 bases separating them. The CDR3 totals 23 residues.

J is TRBJ2-2 and V is TRBV11-3, with 8 positions matching TRBD2. The CDR3 runs to 15 residues. Germline trimming cut 4 bases from V and 2 bases from J; bases unmatched to any gene: 3. Germline CDR1 and CDR2: SGHNT and YENEEA. The CDR3 reads CASSWSGGNTGELFF. CDR3 in DNA: TGTGCCAGCAGCTGGAGCGGGGGTAACACCGGGGAGCTGTTTTTT.

The rearrangement uses TRBV5-6 and TRBJ1-1; D call uncertain. CDR3 length: 14 residues. CDR1 is SGHDT, CDR2 YYEEEE, per germline. Trimming removed 4 bases at V and 0 bases at J, with 10 bases between. The CDR3 loop reads CASSDTHMNTEAFF. The CDR3 nucleotides read TGTGCCAGCAGCGACACGCACATGAACACTGAAGCTTTCTTT.

The chain recombines TRBV19 with TRBJ1-5, with 8 bases aligning to TRBD1. The V and J ends lost 7 bases and 6 bases, in that order; junction bases with no gene match: 5. CDR3 length equals 13 residues. Per germline, CDR1 LNHDA and CDR2 SQIVND (reference sequence). CDR3 sequence: CASKGQERQPQHF. CDR3 DNA sequence: TGTGCCAGTAAGGGACAGGAGCGTCAGCCCCAGCATTTT.

Points on this clone: One end of the junction does not line up with germline, which may come from a read error. This specimen includes other DNA sequences encoding the same CDR3. The chain's CDR3 is CASSAGYNEQFF. In DNA form, the CDR3 reads TGCGCCAGCAGTGCCGGTTACAATGAGCAGTTCTTC. The chain couples TRBV2 to TRBJ2-1; D not resolved. CDR1 and CDR2 (germline): SNHLY, FYNNEI. This CDR3 contains 12 residues. Together with reference TRBV2 and TRBJ2-1, the CDR3 gives the full variable domain: EPEVTQTPSHQVTQMGQEVILRCVPISNHLYFYWYRQILGQKVEFLVSFYNNEISEKSEIFDDQFSVERPDGSNFTLKIRSTKLEDSAMYFCASSAGYNEQFFGPGTRLTVL.

V is TRBV29-1 and J is TRBJ1-5, with TRBD1 matching 7 bases. Germline V CDR1 and CDR2: SQVTM, ANQGSEA. The CDR3 loop spans 15 amino acids. The J segment lost 1 base and the V segment lost 5 bases, leaving 8 bases of the junction unmatched. CDR3 amino acids: CSVSDRADSNQPQHF. DNA for the CDR3: TGCAGCGTTTCAGACAGGGCCGACAGCAATCAGCCCCAGCATTTT.

The V gene is TRBV29-1, the J gene TRBJ2-1; TRBD1 aligns across 7 bases. The CDR3 spans 13 residues. Trimming cost V 2 bases and J 6 bases; bases outside gene matches: 4. Looked up from germline, CDR1 is SQVTM and CDR2 is ANQGSEA. For the CDR3, the DNA is TGCAGCGTTGAACGGGACAGAGTCAATGAGCAGTTCTTC. Its protein is CSVERDRVNEQFF.

V usage is TRBV6-1 and J usage is TRBJ1-2; 8 bases agree with TRBD1. The CDR3 loop spans 14 amino acids. Germline loops: CDR1 MNHNS, CDR2 SASEGT. V trimming: 7 bases; J trimming: 6 bases; junction bases outside the gene matches: 10. Here the CDR3 reads CASIHLTGANGYTF. The CDR3 DNA follows: TGTGCCAGCATACACCTGACAGGGGCCAATGGCTACACCTTC.

The chain couples TRBV5-4 to TRBJ2-5; possibly TRBD1 for D (7 bases). This CDR3 is 13 amino acids long. Germline V gene data show CDR1 as SGHNT and CDR2 as YYREEE (reference sequence). Trimming took 4 bases from V and 9 from J, leaving 16 bases between them. This CDR3 is CASSPETGRSQYF. DNA of the CDR3: TGTGCCAGCAGCCCAGAGACAGGGAGGTCCCAGTACTTC.

The V and J genes are TRBV10-3 and TRBJ1-2; a possible D gene is TRBD1 (5 bases). Trimming cost V 6 bases and J 4 bases, with 9 bases left between them. The CDR3 consists of 12 residues. Germline CDR1 reads ENHRY; CDR2 reads SYGVKD. The CDR3 spells CAIRHQGYGYTF. In nucleotides, the CDR3 is TGTGCCATCAGACACCAGGGCTATGGCTACACCTTC.

V is TRBV4-2 and J is TRBJ2-2, with 11 bases identical to TRBD2. V gave up 0 bases and J gave up 6 bases; unmatched junction bases: 0. In germline, CDR1 is LGHNA, CDR2 YNFKEQ. CDR3 length: 15 residues. CDR3 region: CASSQELAGAGELFF. The CDR3 DNA reads as TGTGCCAGCAGCCAAGAACTAGCGGGAGCCGGGGAGCTGTTTTTT.

The chain recombines TRBV7-8 with TRBJ2-5, with 13 bases that match TRBD2. V trimming: 4 bases; J trimming: 1 base; junction bases outside the gene matches: 3. CDR1 SGHVS and CDR2 FQNEAQ come from the germline V gene. This CDR3 region has 16 residues. The CDR3 region is CASSSGLAGAQETQYF. The CDR3 nucleotides read TGTGCCAGCAGCTCCGGACTAGCGGGGGCCCAAGAGACCCAGTACTTC. Full variable domain (outside the CDR3, taken from reference TRBV7-8 and TRBJ2-5): GAGVSQSPRYKVAKRGQDVALRCDPISGHVSLFWYQQALGQGPEFLTYFQNEAQLDKSGLPSDRFFAERPEGSVSTLKIQRTQQEDSAVYLCASSSGLAGAQETQYFGPGTRLLVL.

This chain joins TRBV2 and TRBJ2-3, with 7 bases fitting TRBD2. CDR1 and CDR2 from the germline V gene are SNHLY and FYNNEI. CDR3 length equals 15 residues. V was pared by 6 bases and J by 1 base, with 7 bases of the junction left unmatched. The chain's CDR3 is CASRASGAGTDTQYF. The CDR3 DNA is TGTGCCAGCAGAGCTAGCGGAGCGGGCACAGATACGCAGTATTTT.

This chain joins TRBV5-4 and TRBJ2-3, with 13 nucleotides matching TRBD2. V gave up 4 bases and J gave up 1 base; unmatched junction bases: 9. The CDR3 is 18 residues long. Per the germline V gene, CDR1 is SGHNT and CDR2 is YYREEE (reference sequence). DNA of the CDR3: TGTGCCAGCAGCGCCTCCGGGACTAGCGGGATGGGCACAGATACGCAGTATTTT. It translates to CASSASGTSGMGTDTQYF.

The chain employs TRBV5-1 and TRBJ1-2; 7 bases are shared with TRBD1. J was trimmed by 6 bases and V by 3 bases; bases with no gene match: 8. The length of the CDR3 is 14 residues. Germline V gene lookup returns CDR1 SGHRS and CDR2 YFSETQ. The CDR3 sequence is CASSSTGAANGYTF. CDR3 in DNA: TGCGCCAGCAGCTCCACAGGGGCCGCTAATGGCTACACCTTC.

The chain links TRBV11-3 to TRBJ1-1, with D maybe TRBD1 (6 bases). V was clipped by 5 bases and J by 5 bases, with 12 bases between them. The CDR3 contains 13 residues. Germline lookup yields CDR1 SGHNT and CDR2 YENEEA. The CDR3 DNA reads TGTGCCAGCAGCATGGACAGTTTGACTGAAGCTTTCTTT. Protein: CASSMDSLTEAFF.

The genes are TRBV5-4 and TRBJ2-7; TRBD1 is a possible D gene (5 bases). The CDR3 has 16 amino acids. Germline-derived CDR1 and CDR2 are SGHNT and YYREEE (reference sequence). The V and J ends lost 4 bases and 2 bases respectively, with 19 bases between them. Here the CDR3 DNA reads TGTGCCAGCAGCCTGGGTCCTAGTGACAGTACCTACGAGCAGTACTTC. It yields the protein CASSLGPSDSTYEQYF.

The chain recombines TRBV15 with TRBJ1-2; no firm D call. Germline values: CDR1 LNHNV, CDR2 YYDKDF (reference sequence). The CDR3 sequence is 14 residues long. V was cut by 2 bases and J by 1 base, with 8 bases left in between. In nucleotides, the CDR3 is TGTGCCACCAGCAGATTCATCGGTAACTATGGCTACACCTTC. Its translation is CATSRFIGNYGYTF.

This chain's CDR3 is CASSEGSLYEQYF. The CDR3 nucleotides read TGTGCCAGCAGTGAAGGCAGTCTCTACGAGCAGTACTTC. This chain links TRBV2 with TRBJ2-7; no firm D call. CDR1 is SNHLY, CDR2 FYNNEI, per germline. This CDR3 contains 13 residues. Trimming took 1 base from V and 3 from J, leaving 7 bases between them. The whole variable domain, remainder taken from reference TRBV2 and TRBJ2-7, is EPEVTQTPSHQVTQMGQEVILRCVPISNHLYFYWYRQILGQKVEFLVSFYNNEISEKSEIFDDQFSVERPDGSNFTLKIRSTKLEDSAMYFCASSEGSLYEQYFGPGTRLTVT.

Concerning this clone itself: Other DNA sequences from this sample encode an identical CDR3 as well. The gene calls are TRBV6-5 and TRBJ2-7; TRBD1 is a possible D gene (5 bases). The germline V gene has CDR1 MNHEY and CDR2 SVGAGI. CDR3 length: 15 residues. Trimming pared 0 bases from V and 2 bases from J, leaving 11 bases between. The CDR3 nucleotides are TGTGCCAGCAGTTACTCAGGGGTCCCTACCTACGAGCAGTACTTC. It translates to CASSYSGVPTYEQYF.

The rearrangement links TRBV6-6 to TRBJ2-7; D perhaps matches TRBD1 (6 bases). V gave up 6 bases and J gave up 7 bases, with 13 bases separating them. CDR1 MNHNY and CDR2 SVGAGI come from the germline V gene (reference sequence). The CDR3 runs to 12 residues. The CDR3, as DNA: TGTGCCAGCAGGCCCCCGGGACAAGAGCAGTACTTC. This encodes CASRPPGQEQYF.

The rearrangement links TRBV5-1 to TRBJ1-4; 7 bases are shared with TRBD1. With V trimmed by 4 bases and J by 4 bases, 4 bases remained unmatched. The V gene's germline CDR1 is SGHRS and CDR2 YFSETQ. The CDR3 runs to 14 residues. The chain's CDR3 is CASSPRDSNEKLFF. Here the CDR3 DNA reads TGCGCCAGCAGCCCCCGGGACAGTAATGAAAAACTGTTTTTT.

The chain recombines TRBV5-6 with TRBJ1-4, with 11 bases fitting TRBD1. V lost 7 bases to trimming and J lost 9 bases; unmatched junction nucleotides: 17. CDR1 and CDR2 from the germline V gene are SGHDT and YYEEEE. CDR3 length equals 17 residues. The CDR3 is CASGRGTGGPLGKKLFF. The DNA of the CDR3 is TGTGCCAGCGGGCGCGGGACAGGGGGTCCTTTGGGGAAAAAACTGTTTTTT. Using reference TRBV5-6 and TRBJ1-4 for the parts outside the CDR3, the full variable domain is DAGVTQSPTHLIKTRGQQVTLRCSPKSGHDTVSWYQQALGQGPQFIFQYYEEEERQRGNFPDRFSGHQFPNYSSELNVNALLLGDSALYLCASGRGTGGPLGKKLFFGSGTQLSVL.

The chain joins TRBV5-1 to TRBJ1-1, with 8 bases identical to TRBD1. This CDR3 contains 16 residues. Germline V gives CDR1 SGHRS, CDR2 YFSETQ. J was trimmed by 2 bases and V by 1 base; bases with no gene match: 7. CDR3 in amino acids: CASSLTGQGGNTEAFF. The DNA for the CDR3 is TGCGCCAGCAGCTTGACCGGACAGGGAGGTAACACTGAAGCTTTCTTT.

The chain has TRBV14 and TRBJ2-7; 8 bases match TRBD2. The CDR3 is 16 residues long. The V segment lost 0 bases and the J segment 4 bases; nucleotides outside the gene matches: 8. Looked up from germline, CDR1 is SGHDN and CDR2 is FVKESK. The CDR3 spells CASSQDHPGGPYEQYF. CDR3 DNA sequence: TGTGCCAGCAGCCAAGATCACCCGGGAGGGCCTTACGAGCAGTACTTC.

A note on this clone: The sample holds other DNA sequences that translate to the same CDR3. J is TRBJ1-1 and V is TRBV6-5; D uncertain. Trimming took 2 bases from V and 1 from J, leaving 5 bases between them. The CDR3 is made up of 13 amino acids. Germline values: CDR1 MNHEY, CDR2 SVGAGI. The CDR3 sequence is CASSYPGNTEAFF. CDR3 nucleotide sequence: TGTGCCAGCAGTTACCCGGGGAACACTGAAGCTTTCTTT.

This chain connects TRBV11-1 to TRBJ1-1; 7 bases are shared with TRBD1. The germline V gene encodes CDR1 SGHAT and CDR2 FQDESV (reference sequence). J was trimmed by 3 bases and V by 5 bases; bases with no gene match: 9. This CDR3 comprises 15 residues. The CDR3 nucleotides read TGTGCCAGCAGCCTACAGACAGGGCCGGACACTGAAGCTTTCTTT. Translated, it gives CASSLQTGPDTEAFF.

This chain connects TRBV7-3 to TRBJ2-7; 7 bases fit TRBD2. Per the germline V gene, CDR1 is SGHTA and CDR2 is FQGTGA. The CDR3 consists of 12 residues. Losses at the gene ends were 5 bases for V and 6 bases for J; bases not matched to a gene: 4. The CDR3 here is CASSLGGGEQYF. The CDR3 DNA follows: TGTGCCAGCAGCCTGGGGGGGGGCGAGCAGTACTTC. The full variable domain, completed using reference TRBV7-3 and TRBJ2-7, is GAGVSQTPSNKVTEKGKYVELRCDPISGHTALYWYRQSLGQGPEFLIYFQGTGAADDSGLPNDRFFAVRPEGSVSTLKIQRTERGDSAVYLCASSLGGGEQYFGPGTRLTVT.